This T cell receptor beta chain is drawn from a study of early T cells in non-severe SARS-CoV-2 infection. Germline V gives CDR1 SNHLY, CDR2 FYNNEI. The CDR3 extends over 13 amino acids. V shed 6 bases and J shed 7 bases, with 10 bases lying between them. This clonotype occurred a few times. Individual cDNA molecules each received unique molecular identifiers attached to them. TCRdb re-called the 5' RACE reads with MiXCR, one entry per CDR3 protein. The sample contains 90,000 to 130,000 distinct CDR3 sequences, 10% to 15% of which appear only once. This receptor was identified in an adult who was a healthcare worker with PCR-confirmed SARS-CoV-2 infection or an uninfected control (not recorded which). Sequenced material: whole blood, taken at baseline. The rearrangement joins TRBV2 to TRBJ1-6, with D maybe TRBD1 (5 bases). The CDR3 region is CASSADTNSPLHF. As DNA, the CDR3 is TGTGCCAGCAGCGCGGACACGAATTCACCCCTCCACTTT.